This TCR beta chain was recovered during a study of blood T cells in healthy people across ages. Points from the study as a whole: Donors of long life had a larger count of naive CD4+ cells and greater diversity than aged donors. The study regarded diversity estimates from one million T cells as underestimates.

Using a J-beta primer mix together with a sample-barcoded 5' primer, a second PCR was run for roughly 7 to 12 cycles. Researchers report that a template-switch adaptor with 12 random nucleotides tagged each cDNA molecule. TCRdb re-called the 5' RACE reads through MiXCR, storing one row per CDR3 protein. The sample consists of under 800,000 distinct CDR3 sequences, 20% to 25% of them appearing once. Per-sample PBMC isolation yielded at least 7 million cells. This clonotype was counted many times. The antigen is undetermined. CDR1 MNHEY and CDR2 SVGAGI come from the germline V gene. This CDR3 comprises 11 residues. Trimming shortened V by 5 bases and J by 5 bases, and 5 bases separated the two germline ends.

The V and J genes are TRBV6-5 and TRBJ2-3; D remains unclear. This TCR came from a man between 65 and 85 years old in good health. Sequencing was done on a sample of blood. The CDR3 sequence: CASSQLDTQYF. The CDR3 DNA follows: TGTGCCAGCAGTCAGTTAGATACGCAGTATTTT.